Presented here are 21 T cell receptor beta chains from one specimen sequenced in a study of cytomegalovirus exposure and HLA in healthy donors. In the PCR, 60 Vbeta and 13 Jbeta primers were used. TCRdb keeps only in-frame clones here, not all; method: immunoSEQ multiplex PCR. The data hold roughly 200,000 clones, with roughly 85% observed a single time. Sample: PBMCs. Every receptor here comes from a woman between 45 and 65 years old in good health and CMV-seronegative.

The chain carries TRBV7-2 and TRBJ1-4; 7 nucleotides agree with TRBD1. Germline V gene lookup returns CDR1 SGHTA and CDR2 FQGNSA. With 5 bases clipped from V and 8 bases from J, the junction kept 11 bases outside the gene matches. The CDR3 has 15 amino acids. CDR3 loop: CASSAKQGLGEKLFF. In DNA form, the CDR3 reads TGTGCCAGCAGCGCCAAACAGGGGCTGGGAGAAAAACTGTTTTTT.

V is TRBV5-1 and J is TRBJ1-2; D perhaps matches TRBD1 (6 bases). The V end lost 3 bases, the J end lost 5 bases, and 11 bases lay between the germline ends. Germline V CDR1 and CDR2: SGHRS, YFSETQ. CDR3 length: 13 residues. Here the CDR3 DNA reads TGCGCCAGCAGCTCAGACAGGAGGTATGGCTACACCTTC. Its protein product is CASSSDRRYGYTF.

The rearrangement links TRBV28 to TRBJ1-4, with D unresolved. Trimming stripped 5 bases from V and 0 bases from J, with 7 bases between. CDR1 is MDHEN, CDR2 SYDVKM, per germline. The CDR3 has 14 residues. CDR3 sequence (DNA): TGTGCCAGCAGTCCGTATGCAACTAATGAAAAACTGTTTTTT. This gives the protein CASSPYATNEKLFF.

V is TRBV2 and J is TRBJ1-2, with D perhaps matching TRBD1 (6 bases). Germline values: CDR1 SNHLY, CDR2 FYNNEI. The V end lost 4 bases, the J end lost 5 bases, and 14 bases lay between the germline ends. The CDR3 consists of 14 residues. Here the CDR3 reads CASSVAGAIYGYTF. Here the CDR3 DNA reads TGTGCCAGCAGTGTCGCAGGGGCAATTTATGGCTACACCTTC.

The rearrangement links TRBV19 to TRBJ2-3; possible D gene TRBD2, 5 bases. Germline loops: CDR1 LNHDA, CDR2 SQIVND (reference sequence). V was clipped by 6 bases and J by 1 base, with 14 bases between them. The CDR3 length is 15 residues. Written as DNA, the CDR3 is TGTGCCAGTAGCGGCTTAGCGTCTCGCACAGATACGCAGTATTTT. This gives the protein CASSGLASRTDTQYF. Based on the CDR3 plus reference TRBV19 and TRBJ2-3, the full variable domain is DGGITQSPKYLFRKEGQNVTLSCEQNLNHDAMYWYRQDPGQGLRLIYYSQIVNDFQKGDIAEGYSVSREKKESFPLTVTSAQKNPTAFYLCASSGLASRTDTQYFGPGTRLTVL.

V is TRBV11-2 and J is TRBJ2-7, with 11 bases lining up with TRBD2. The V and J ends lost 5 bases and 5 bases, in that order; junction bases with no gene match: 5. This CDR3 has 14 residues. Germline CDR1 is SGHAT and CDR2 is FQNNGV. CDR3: CASSRTSGSHEQYF. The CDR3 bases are TGTGCCAGCAGCCGGACTAGCGGGTCCCACGAGCAGTACTTC.

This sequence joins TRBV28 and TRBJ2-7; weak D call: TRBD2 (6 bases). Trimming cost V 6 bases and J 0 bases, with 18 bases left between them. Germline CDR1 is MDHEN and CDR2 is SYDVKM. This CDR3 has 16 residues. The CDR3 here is CASRLTRDSYSYEQYF. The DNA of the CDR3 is TGTGCCAGCAGATTAACCCGGGACTCCTACTCCTACGAGCAGTACTTC. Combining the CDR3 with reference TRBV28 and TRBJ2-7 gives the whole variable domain DVKVTQSSRYLVKRTGEKVFLECVQDMDHENMFWYRQDPGLGLRLIYFSYDVKMKEKGDIPEGYSVSREKKERFSLILESASTNQTSMYLCASRLTRDSYSYEQYFGPGTRLTVT.

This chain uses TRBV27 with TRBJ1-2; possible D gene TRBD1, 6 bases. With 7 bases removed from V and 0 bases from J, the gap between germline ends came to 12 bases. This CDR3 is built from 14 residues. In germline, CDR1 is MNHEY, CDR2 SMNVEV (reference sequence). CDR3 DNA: TGTGCCAGCAATTCGGGGGGCGCTAACTATGGCTACACCTTC. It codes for CASNSGGANYGYTF.

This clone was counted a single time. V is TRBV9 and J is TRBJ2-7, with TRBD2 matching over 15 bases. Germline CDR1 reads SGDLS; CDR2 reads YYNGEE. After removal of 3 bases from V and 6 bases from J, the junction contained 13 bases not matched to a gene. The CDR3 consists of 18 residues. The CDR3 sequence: CASSAPGLAGGPVSEQYF. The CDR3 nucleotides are TGTGCCAGCAGCGCCCCGGGACTAGCGGGAGGCCCCGTCTCCGAGCAGTACTTC.

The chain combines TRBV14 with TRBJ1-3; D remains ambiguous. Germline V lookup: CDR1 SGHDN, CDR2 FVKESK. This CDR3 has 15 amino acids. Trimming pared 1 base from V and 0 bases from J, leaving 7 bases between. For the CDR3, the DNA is TGTGCCAGCAGCCAAGGCAGGATCTCTGGAAACACCATATATTTT. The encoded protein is CASSQGRISGNTIYF.

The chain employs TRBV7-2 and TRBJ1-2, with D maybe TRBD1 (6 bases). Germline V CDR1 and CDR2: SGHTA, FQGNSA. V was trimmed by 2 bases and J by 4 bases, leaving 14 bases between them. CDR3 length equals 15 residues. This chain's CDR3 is CASSLSRQGFYGYTF. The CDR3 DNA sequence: TGTGCCAGCAGCTTATCGCGCCAGGGGTTCTATGGCTACACCTTC. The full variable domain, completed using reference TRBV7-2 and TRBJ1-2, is GAGVSQSPSNKVTEKGKDVELRCDPISGHTALYWYRQSLGQGLEFLIYFQGNSAPDKSGLPSDRFSAERTGGSVSTLTIQRTQQEDSAVYLCASSLSRQGFYGYTFGSGTRLTVV.

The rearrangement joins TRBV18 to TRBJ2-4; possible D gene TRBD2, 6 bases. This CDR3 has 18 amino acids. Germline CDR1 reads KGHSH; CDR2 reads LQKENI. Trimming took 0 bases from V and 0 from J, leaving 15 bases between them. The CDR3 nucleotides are TGTGCCAGCTCACCACCGGGAGGAATAGCGGTAGCCAAAAACATTCAGTACTTC. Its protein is CASSPPGGIAVAKNIQYF.

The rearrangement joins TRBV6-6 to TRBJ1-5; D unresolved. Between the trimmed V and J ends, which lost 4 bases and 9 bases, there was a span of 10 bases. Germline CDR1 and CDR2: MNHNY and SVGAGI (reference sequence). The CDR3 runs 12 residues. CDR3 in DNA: TGTGCCAGCAGTTTTCGCTCTATGCCCCAGCATTTT. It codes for CASSFRSMPQHF.

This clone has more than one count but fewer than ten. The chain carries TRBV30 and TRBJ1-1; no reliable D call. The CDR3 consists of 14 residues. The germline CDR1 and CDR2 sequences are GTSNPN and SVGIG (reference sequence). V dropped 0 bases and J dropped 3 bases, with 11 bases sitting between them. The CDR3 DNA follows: TGTGCCTGGAGTGTACTCCGGAGAGACACTGAAGCTTTCTTT. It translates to CAWSVLRRDTEAFF.

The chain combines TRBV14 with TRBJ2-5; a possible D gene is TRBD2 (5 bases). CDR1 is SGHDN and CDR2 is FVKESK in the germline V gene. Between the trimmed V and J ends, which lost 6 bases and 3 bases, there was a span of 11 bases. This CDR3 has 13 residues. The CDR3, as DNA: TGTGCCAGCAGACCACTAGTCGAAGAGACCCAGTACTTC. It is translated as CASRPLVEETQYF.

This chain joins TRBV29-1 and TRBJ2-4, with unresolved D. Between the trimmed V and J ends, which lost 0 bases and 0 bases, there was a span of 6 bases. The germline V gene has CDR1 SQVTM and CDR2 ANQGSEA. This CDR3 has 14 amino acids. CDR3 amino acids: CSVEDGLAKNIQYF. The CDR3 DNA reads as TGCAGCGTTGAAGATGGGCTAGCCAAAAACATTCAGTACTTC. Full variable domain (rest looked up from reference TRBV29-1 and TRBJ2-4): SAVISQKPSRDICQRGTSLTIQCQVDSQVTMMFWYRQQPGQSLTLIATANQGSEATYESGFVIDKFPISRPNLTFSTLTVSNMSPEDSSIYLCSVEDGLAKNIQYFGAGTRLSVL.

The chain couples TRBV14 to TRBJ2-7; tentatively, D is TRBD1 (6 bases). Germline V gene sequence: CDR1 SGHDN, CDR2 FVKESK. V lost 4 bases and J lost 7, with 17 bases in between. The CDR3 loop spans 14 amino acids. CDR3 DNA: TGTGCCAGCAGCCCTACGCAGGGGCCGGGGGAGCAGTACTTC. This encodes CASSPTQGPGEQYF.

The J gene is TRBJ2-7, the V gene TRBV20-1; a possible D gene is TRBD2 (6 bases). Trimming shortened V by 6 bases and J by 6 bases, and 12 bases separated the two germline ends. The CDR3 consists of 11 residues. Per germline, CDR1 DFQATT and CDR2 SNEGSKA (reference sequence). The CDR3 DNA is TGCAGTGCCGGAGGGAGAGGCGAGCAGTACTTC. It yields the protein CSAGGRGEQYF.

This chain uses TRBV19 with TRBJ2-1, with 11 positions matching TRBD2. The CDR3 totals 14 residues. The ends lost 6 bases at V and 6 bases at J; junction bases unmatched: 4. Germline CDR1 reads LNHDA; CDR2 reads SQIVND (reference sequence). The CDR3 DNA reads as TGTGCCAGTAGGACTAGCGGGGCCTTCAATGAGCAGTTCTTC. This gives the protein CASRTSGAFNEQFF.

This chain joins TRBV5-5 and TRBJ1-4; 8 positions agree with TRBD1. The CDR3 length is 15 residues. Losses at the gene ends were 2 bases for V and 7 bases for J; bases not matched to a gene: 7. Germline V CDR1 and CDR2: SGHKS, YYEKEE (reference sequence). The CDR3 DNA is TGTGCCAGCAGCTTCCCGGGACAGGCGGGTGAAAAACTGTTTTTT. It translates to CASSFPGQAGEKLFF.

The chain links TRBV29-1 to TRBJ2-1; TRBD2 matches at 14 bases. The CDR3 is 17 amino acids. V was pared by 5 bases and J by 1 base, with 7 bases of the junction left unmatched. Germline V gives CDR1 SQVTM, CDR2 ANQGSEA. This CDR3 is CSVIGLAGGISYNEQFF. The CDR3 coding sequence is TGCAGCGTTATAGGACTAGCGGGAGGCATATCCTACAATGAGCAGTTCTTC.